The rows below give T cell receptor beta chains drawn from one sample of a study. One entry per CDR3 protein, called by TCRdb with MiXCR from the RT-PCR reads. Found here are almost 700,000 distinct CDR3 sequences, approximately 15% of them singletons; the top ten hold 3.6%. The sequencing input was memory CD4+ T cells from blood. The receptors originated from a female donor in good health, serving as a healthy control. CDR3s include the opening cysteine and the closing phenylalanine or tryptophan. A D gene is named only where the DNA matches it firmly. The listing skips clone size in some rows; elsewhere it reads once, few, many or a size class.

V: TRBV6-2/TRBV6-3
size: .
D: .
J: TRBJ1-5
CDR3: CASSVHPSPGDSNQPQHF
DNA: TGTGCCAGCAGCGTCCACCCCTCCCCGGGGGATAGCAATCAGCCCCAGCATTTT

V: TRBV20-1
size: .
D: TRBD2
J: TRBJ2-1
CDR3: CSAPKAGSSGNEQFF
DNA: TGCAGTGCTCCTAAAGCGGGATCTTCGGGCAATGAGCAGTTCTTC

V: TRBV6-2/TRBV6-3
size: .
D: TRBD2
J: TRBJ2-2
CDR3: CASRVRLAGEANTGELFF
DNA: TGTGCCAGCAGGGTACGGCTAGCGGGCGAAGCGAACACCGGGGAGCTGTTTTTT

V: TRBV7-8
size: .
D: TRBD1
J: TRBJ1-5
CDR3: CASSLRTLTGEGVGNQPQHF
DNA: TGTGCCAGCAGCTTAAGAACCCTTACAGGGGAGGGGGTAGGCAATCAGCCCCAGCATTTT

V: TRBV12-3/TRBV12-4
size: many
D: TRBD1
J: TRBJ1-2
CDR3: CASSPGTGVGYTF
DNA: TGTGCCAGCAGCCCTGGGACAGGGGTCGGCTACACCTTC

V: TRBV18
size: .
D: TRBD1
J: TRBJ1-5
CDR3: CASSPNRGTQPQHF
DNA: TGTGCCAGCTCACCAAACAGGGGTACTCAGCCCCAGCATTTT

V: TRBV5-5
size: few
D: .
J: TRBJ1-2
CDR3: CASSLQGINGYTF
DNA: TGTGCCAGCAGCTTACAGGGAATAAATGGCTACACCTTC

V: TRBV20-1
size: many
D: TRBD1
J: TRBJ2-5
CDR3: CSARVRGRETQYF
DNA: TGCAGTGCTAGAGTCAGGGGGCGGGAGACCCAGTACTTC

V: TRBV7-9
size: few
D: .
J: TRBJ2-5
CDR3: CASSLYGETQYF
DNA: TGTGCCAGCAGCTTGTACGGGGAGACCCAGTACTTC

V: TRBV20-1
size: few
D: .
J: TRBJ2-2
CDR3: CSARDRSNTGELFF
DNA: TGCAGTGCTAGAGATCGCTCGAACACCGGGGAGCTGTTTTTT

V: TRBV30
size: few
D: TRBD2
J: TRBJ2-1
CDR3: CAWSVAAGEQFF
DNA: TGTGCCTGGAGTGTAGCAGCGGGAGAGCAGTTCTTC

V: TRBV7-2
size: many
D: TRBD1
J: TRBJ2-2
CDR3: CASSVDRGLPGELFF
DNA: TGTGCCAGCAGCGTAGACAGGGGGCTCCCCGGGGAGCTGTTTTTT

V: TRBV10-2
size: few
D: TRBD1
J: TRBJ2-7
CDR3: CASRLGGTGGLEQYF
DNA: TGCGCCAGCAGGCTCGGCGGGACAGGGGGCTTGGAGCAGTACTTC

V: TRBV20-1
size: many
D: .
J: TRBJ1-4
CDR3: CSAGGLGEKLFF
DNA: TGCAGTGCGGGGGGTCTCGGTGAAAAACTGTTTTTT

V: TRBV28
size: few
D: TRBD1
J: TRBJ2-4
CDR3: CASSPGGRDIQYF
DNA: TGTGCCAGCAGTCCAGGGGGACGTGACATTCAGTACTTC

V: TRBV5-6
size: many
D: .
J: TRBJ2-6
CDR3: CASSRESGANVLTF
DNA: TGTGCCAGCAGCCGAGAGTCTGGGGCCAACGTCCTGACTTTC

V: TRBV4-1
size: few
D: TRBD1
J: TRBJ1-4
CDR3: CASSQDREGQGFF
DNA: TGCGCCAGCAGCCAAGATCGCGAGGGACAGGGTTTTTTT

V: TRBV7-2
size: .
D: TRBD2
J: TRBJ2-5
CDR3: CASSPSGGAGTQYF
DNA: TGTGCCAGCAGCCCCTCCGGGGGGGCAGGGACCCAGTACTTC

V: TRBV10-3
size: .
D: TRBD2
J: TRBJ2-1
CDR3: CAISWASGGANEQFF
DNA: TGTGCCATCAGTTGGGCTAGCGGGGGGGCTAATGAGCAGTTCTTC

V: TRBV5-8
size: few
D: .
J: TRBJ1-1
CDR3: CASSARFNTEAFF
DNA: TGTGCCAGCAGCGCGAGATTTAACACTGAAGCTTTCTTT

V: TRBV15
size: .
D: .
J: TRBJ2-7
CDR3: CATSRGPDTYEQYF
DNA: TGTGCCACCAGCAGAGGACCTGACACTTACGAGCAGTACTTC

V: TRBV10-3
size: few
D: TRBD1
J: TRBJ1-1
CDR3: CAITPTGADTEAFF
DNA: TGTGCCATCACTCCAACAGGGGCGGACACTGAAGCTTTCTTT

V: TRBV20-1
size: few
D: TRBD1
J: TRBJ2-5
CDR3: CSAPQGARETQYF
DNA: TGCAGTGCTCCCCAGGGGGCACGGGAGACCCAGTACTTC

V: TRBV10-3
size: many
D: .
J: TRBJ1-5
CDR3: CAISREVSQPQHF
DNA: TGTGCCATCAGTCGAGAAGTTTCTCAGCCCCAGCATTTT

V: TRBV18
size: .
D: .
J: TRBJ2-5
CDR3: CASSPIDLQETQYF
DNA: TGTGCCAGCTCACCCATTGACCTCCAAGAGACCCAGTACTTC

V: TRBV5-1
size: .
D: TRBD1
J: TRBJ2-2
CDR3: CASSLGGQGANTGELFF
DNA: TGCGCCAGCAGCTTGGGAGGACAGGGGGCGAACACCGGGGAGCTGTTTTTT

V: TRBV6-6
size: .
D: TRBD1
J: TRBJ2-5
CDR3: CASSYRKGATQETQYF
DNA: TGTGCCAGCAGTTACCGGAAGGGGGCGACCCAAGAGACCCAGTACTTC

V: TRBV18
size: .
D: .
J: TRBJ1-5
CDR3: CASSHRDSNQPQHF
DNA: TGTGCCAGCTCACACAGGGATTCCAATCAGCCCCAGCATTTT

V: TRBV5-1
size: .
D: .
J: TRBJ2-5
CDR3: CASSISSGQETQYF
DNA: TGCGCCAGCAGCATCTCCAGCGGGCAAGAGACCCAGTACTTC

V: TRBV24-1
size: .
D: TRBD1
J: TRBJ1-5
CDR3: CATSDQGGSNQPQHF
DNA: TGTGCCACCAGTGACCAGGGGGGTAGCAATCAGCCCCAGCATTTT

V: TRBV6-7
size: few
D: TRBD2
J: TRBJ2-1
CDR3: CASSYSSGLSSYNEQFF
DNA: TGTGCCAGCAGTTACTCTAGCGGGTTGAGCTCCTACAATGAGCAGTTCTTC

V: TRBV7-9
size: few
D: .
J: TRBJ1-1
CDR3: CASSLGPVVEAFF
DNA: TGTGCCAGCAGTTTGGGCCCAGTCGTTGAAGCTTTCTTT

V: TRBV5-1
size: .
D: .
J: TRBJ2-7
CDR3: CASSGGPARDSYEQYF
DNA: TGCGCCAGCAGCGGGGGGCCGGCCAGGGACTCCTACGAGCAGTACTTC

V: TRBV12-3/TRBV12-4
size: .
D: .
J: TRBJ1-2
CDR3: CASSHGQSGYGYTF
DNA: TGTGCCAGCAGTCATGGACAGTCCGGCTATGGCTACACCTTC

V: TRBV6-5
size: few
D: .
J: TRBJ1-1
CDR3: CASRAGTANTEAFF
DNA: TGTGCCAGCAGGGCGGGGACGGCGAACACTGAAGCTTTCTTT

V: TRBV6-5
size: many
D: TRBD2
J: TRBJ2-5
CDR3: CASSYTAGETQYF
DNA: TGTGCCAGCAGTTACACAGCGGGGGAGACCCAGTACTTC

V: TRBV6-6
size: many
D: .
J: TRBJ1-6
CDR3: CASSTGNSPLHF
DNA: TGTGCCAGCAGTACAGGAAATTCACCCCTCCACTTT

V: TRBV9
size: few
D: .
J: TRBJ1-1
CDR3: CASSVGGENTEAFF
DNA: TGTGCCAGCAGCGTGGGGGGAGAGAACACTGAAGCTTTCTTT

V: TRBV27
size: .
D: .
J: TRBJ2-4
CDR3: CASSLSPDLPLNF
DNA: TGTGCCAGCAGTTTATCACCAGATCTACCCCTTAACTTC

V: TRBV6-1
size: .
D: .
J: TRBJ1-5
CDR3: CASSERGRGGQPQHF
DNA: TGTGCCAGCAGTGAACGGGGAAGGGGGGGTCAGCCCCAGCATTTT

V: TRBV5-1
size: many
D: .
J: TRBJ2-2
CDR3: CASSPQGSGELFF
DNA: TGCGCCAGCAGCCCCCAGGGGTCCGGGGAGCTGTTTTTT

V: TRBV29-1
size: .
D: .
J: TRBJ2-1
CDR3: CSVEDPRGSSYNEQFF
DNA: TGCAGCGTTGAAGATCCAAGGGGGAGCTCCTACAATGAGCAGTTCTTC

V: TRBV5-1
size: .
D: TRBD2
J: TRBJ2-7
CDR3: CASSLMSGGIYEQYF
DNA: TGCGCCAGCAGCTTGATGTCGGGGGGTATATACGAGCAGTACTTC

V: TRBV28
size: .
D: TRBD1
J: TRBJ2-7
CDR3: CATHRTGGNEQYF
DNA: TGTGCCACCCATAGGACAGGGGGGAACGAGCAGTACTTC

V: TRBV29-1
size: few
D: TRBD2
J: TRBJ2-2
CDR3: CCGEREGNGELFF
DNA: TGCTGCGGGGAGCGGGAGGGGAACGGGGAGCTGTTTTTT

V: TRBV10-3
size: few
D: TRBD2
J: TRBJ2-5
CDR3: CAIKSGLAEETQYF
DNA: TGTGCCATCAAATCCGGACTAGCGGAAGAGACCCAGTACTTC

V: TRBV5-1
size: few
D: TRBD1
J: TRBJ2-7
CDR3: CASSLMGTGGREQYF
DNA: TGCGCCAGCAGCTTGATGGGGACAGGGGGCAGGGAGCAGTACTTC

V: TRBV4-1
size: .
D: TRBD1
J: TRBJ2-3
CDR3: CASSLWGQGVVDTQYF
DNA: TGCGCCAGCAGCCTTTGGGGACAGGGGGTAGTAGATACGCAGTATTTT

V: TRBV12-3/TRBV12-4
size: few
D: .
J: TRBJ1-4
CDR3: CASSLTTDGKLFF
DNA: TGTGCCAGCAGTTTGACGACAGACGGAAAACTGTTTTTT

V: TRBV15
size: few
D: TRBD1
J: TRBJ1-2
CDR3: CATSRGSREILTGADGYTF
DNA: TGTGCCACCAGCAGAGGCTCCCGCGAAATACTTACAGGGGCCGATGGCTACACCTTC

V: TRBV5-6
size: .
D: .
J: TRBJ1-2
CDR3: CASSPPQWGTSNYGYTF
DNA: TGTGCCAGCAGCCCCCCACAATGGGGGACCTCTAACTATGGCTACACCTTC

V: TRBV12-3/TRBV12-4
size: many
D: TRBD1
J: TRBJ1-5
CDR3: CASSFGDSNNQPQHF
DNA: TGTGCCAGCAGTTTCGGGGACAGCAACAATCAGCCCCAGCATTTT

V: TRBV20-1
size: .
D: TRBD2
J: TRBJ2-1
CDR3: CSARDQLAGGSWFNEQFF
DNA: TGCAGTGCTAGAGATCAACTAGCGGGGGGGAGCTGGTTCAATGAGCAGTTCTTC

V: TRBV7-2
size: .
D: .
J: TRBJ1-2
CDR3: CASSLSRKLRGYTF
DNA: TGTGCCAGCAGCTTATCGCGAAAGCTACGTGGCTACACCTTC

V: TRBV9
size: few
D: TRBD1
J: TRBJ2-3
CDR3: CASSDSRGPDTQYF
DNA: TGTGCCAGCAGCGATAGTAGGGGGCCAGATACGCAGTATTTT

V: TRBV20-1
size: .
D: .
J: TRBJ1-5
CDR3: CSARDPRDLRPQHF
DNA: TGCAGTGCTAGAGATCCCAGGGATCTCAGGCCCCAGCATTTT

V: TRBV11-2
size: .
D: .
J: TRBJ2-2
CDR3: CASSLGDPGSPGELFF
DNA: TGTGCCAGCAGCTTAGGGGATCCGGGGAGTCCCGGGGAGCTGTTTTTT

V: TRBV6-1
size: .
D: .
J: TRBJ2-2
CDR3: CASSEEGRPQLTGELFF
DNA: TGTGCCAGCAGTGAAGAGGGCAGACCTCAACTCACCGGGGAGCTGTTTTTT

V: TRBV20-1
size: few
D: .
J: TRBJ1-1
CDR3: CSARSGRSPSTEAFF
DNA: TGCAGTGCTAGATCAGGACGGTCCCCGAGCACTGAAGCTTTCTTT

V: TRBV6-5
size: .
D: .
J: TRBJ2-1
CDR3: CASSYSASAEGNNEQFF
DNA: TGTGCCAGCAGTTACTCGGCGTCGGCCGAGGGGAACAATGAGCAGTTCTTC